This T cell receptor (beta chain) was profiled in a study of Ad26.COV2.S vaccination and SARS-CoV-2 variants (dated by TCRdb to about 2021). About the study as a whole: Vaccine-arm donors were drawn from COV1001, a multicentre, randomized, double-blind, placebo-controlled phase I-IIa trial of Ad26.COV2.S in healthy adults. The TCR-sequenced set comprised approximately 30 samples: about 19 Ad26.COV2.S vaccine recipients, 5 placebo recipients and 8 SARS-CoV-2 convalescent individuals. Blinding of investigators to trial group allocation was maintained during experiments and outcome assessment. Participants in the trial were split at random into five groups of five each, receiving low-dose or high-dose Ad26.COV2.S once or twice, or else placebo on both occasions. Ad26.COV2.S was administered intramuscularly at a dose of 5x10^10 or 1x10^11 viral particles, either as one shot or as two shots given 56 days apart. TCRbeta repertoire sequencing served as the tool for gauging how specific and how broad the SARS-CoV-2-reactive T cell receptors were following Ad26.COV2.S vaccination. The paper's findings and limits, for the study overall: Spike-specific TCR breadth was higher in Ad26.COV2.S recipients than in placebo recipients (P = 0.0014). The study was not powered to compare responses between vaccine doses or regimens. Substantial breadth of spike-specific CD8+ and CD4+ T cell responses was reported after vaccination. Vaccine and placebo recipients had similar non-spike TCR breadth, a finding consistent with the vaccine containing only spike. It was noted by the authors that total T cell responses may have been underestimated by the TCR breadth and depth analyses.

The CDR3 covers 16 residues, taking in both the cysteine and the phenylalanine. Only the CDR3 DNA is retained, 48 bases long and in frame from the first base. The junction shows trimming of 3 bases on V and 3 bases on J, plus 17 bases between the germline ends. CDR1 is given as SEHNR and CDR2 as FQNEAQ, both from the germline V gene (reference sequence). In regard to this clone: Its cognate antigen has yet to be identified. Qualities for individual bases were not recorded, and no much larger clone is one base off.

The treatment or condition label here, explained by the study, means: about 20 received Ad26.COV2.S at low or high dose, single or two shots; about five received placebo; per-sample allocation not given. Repertoires of vaccine and placebo recipients were sequenced from samples collected on day 63 after the first injection. Between 29 July and 7 August 2020, Cohort 1b enrolled about two dozen adults aged 18-55 years at one site in Boston, USA. As a vaccine, Ad26.COV2.S was a replication-incompetent adenovirus type 26 vector that expressed a prefusion-stabilized SARS-CoV-2 spike protein derived from the original Wuhan strain. The immunoSEQ Assay was used to sequence TCRbeta CDR3 regions. After extraction, genomic DNA underwent amplification by bias-controlled multiplex PCR, followed by high-throughput sequencing. The study's processing was this. Collapsing and filtering of sequences were performed to quantify the absolute abundance of each unique TCRbeta CDR3 region. T cell fraction was estimated by normalization of TCRbeta template counts to usable DNA, with usable DNA being measured through amplification of reference genes present in all nucleated cells. Repertoire TCRs were annotated as SARS-CoV-2-specific when V gene, CDR3 amino acid sequence and J gene were exactly matched to a known reactive TCR set. MIRA supplied the reference SARS-CoV-2 TCR set, which was filtered for enrichment in COVID-19-positive ImmuneCODE repertoires so that public or cross-reactive TCRs were removed. Based on the MIRA antigens, annotated TCRs were further analysed at the level of specific ORF or position within ORF. Depth was the summed frequency of annotated unique rearrangements, while breadth was defined as annotated unique rearrangements over total unique productive rearrangements. Two-sided Wilcoxon rank-sum tests were used to compare TCR breadth between groups. What TCRdb holds here is the immuneACCESS table cut down to in-frame rearrangements. Part of the clones is not present; checked against another copy, under half of the missing clones reflect an unresolved V gene, and the others are unexplained. That table furnishes V, J and clone size, whereas the DNA furnished D and trimming. The sample table contains 380,000 or so clones; only one count was recorded for about four fifths of them. Of the sample, about 7.4% is held by the ten largest clones.

The chain is assembled from TRBV7-9 and TRBJ1-1; no D gene can be assigned with confidence. The origin of this receptor is a person aged 18 to 59 who received the Ad26.COV2.S COVID-19 vaccine or a placebo. Sequences were derived from peripheral blood, sampled in a trial of Ad26.COV2.S vaccine versus placebo. This receptor has the CDR3 CASSFGKGLVYTEAFF. The sequenced DNA: TGTGCCAGCAGCTTTGGTAAGGGCTTGGTGTACACTGAAGCTTTCTTT. The reference TRBV7-9 and TRBJ1-1 proteins fill in what lies around the CDR3, so the full variable domain reads DTGVSQNPRHKITKRGQNVTFRCDPISEHNRLYWYRQTLGQGPEFLTYFQNEAQLEKSRLLSDRFSAERPKGSFSTLEIQRTEQGDSAMYLCASSFGKGLVYTEAFFGQGTRLTVV.